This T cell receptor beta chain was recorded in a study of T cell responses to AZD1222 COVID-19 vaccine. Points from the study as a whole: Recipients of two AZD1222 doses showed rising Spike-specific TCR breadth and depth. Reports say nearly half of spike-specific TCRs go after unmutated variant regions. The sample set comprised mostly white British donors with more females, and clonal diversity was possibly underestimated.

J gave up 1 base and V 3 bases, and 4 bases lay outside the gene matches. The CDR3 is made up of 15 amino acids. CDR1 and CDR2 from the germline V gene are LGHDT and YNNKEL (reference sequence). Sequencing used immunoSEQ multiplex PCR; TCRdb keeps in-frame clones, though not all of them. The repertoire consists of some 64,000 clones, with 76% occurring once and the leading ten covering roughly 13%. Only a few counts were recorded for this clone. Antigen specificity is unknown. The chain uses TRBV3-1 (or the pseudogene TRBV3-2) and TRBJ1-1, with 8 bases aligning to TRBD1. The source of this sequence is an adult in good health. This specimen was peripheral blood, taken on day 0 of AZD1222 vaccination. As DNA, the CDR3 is TGTGCCAGCAGCCAGCTTGGACAGGGGAACACTGAAGCTTTCTTT. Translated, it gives CASSQLGQGNTEAFF.